This T cell receptor (beta chain) was recovered during a study of shared clonotypes between healthy human individuals. The wider study: Plates per donor: three CD4 naive, three CD4 memory, two CD8 naive, one CD8 memory.

Worth noting for this clone: Its antigen is not known.

Caucasian adults living in Nashville, Tennessee, provided all samples. The CDR3 is made up of 13 amino acids. V lost 1 base, J lost 6 bases, and 7 bases lay in between. Germline CDR1 and CDR2: SGDLS and YYNGEE. Study-wide points: Among non-shared clonotypes, generation probabilities were lower than among those shared by all four donors.

Every subset had its genomic DNA shared out evenly among several immunoSEQ plates. Sequenced by immunoSEQ multiplex PCR; TCRdb stores in-frame clones only, minus some. The profile shows approximately 1.5 million clones, approximately 98.5% of them singletons. The origin of this receptor is a man aged 30 to 45 in good health. This sequence joins TRBV9 and TRBJ1-4; D unresolved. Sample: naive CD4+ T cells sorted from blood. The subset here: CD45RA+ positively selected. CDR3 coding DNA: TGTGCCAGCAGCGTATCCGTGGATGAAAAACTGTTTTTT. Its protein is CASSVSVDEKLFF.